This T cell receptor (beta chain) was documented in a study of identical twins. Overall study findings and caveats: Out-of-frame alpha sequences shared by twins showed excess low generation probability. Weaker excess twin sharing was seen among beta out-of-frame sequences.

Each CDR3 protein gets one entry after TCRdb re-called the 5' RACE reads with MiXCR. In the table there are about 1.7 million distinct CDR3 sequences, around a third of which are singletons. With no exceptions, donors were healthy Caucasians. This clonotype occurred a few times. The antigen remains undetermined. Trimming removed 1 base from V and 10 bases from J; junction bases left unmatched: 7. CDR1 is SEHNR and CDR2 is FQNEAQ in the germline V gene (reference sequence). This CDR3 contains 15 residues. The clonotype originates from a newborn girl in good health. J is TRBJ1-6 and V is TRBV7-9; 7 positions agree with TRBD1. The sequencing sample was made of cord blood. CDR3 in DNA: TGTGCCAGCAGCTTAGGGGAGACAGGGTTCTCACCCCTCCACTTT. It yields the protein CASSLGETGFSPLHF.